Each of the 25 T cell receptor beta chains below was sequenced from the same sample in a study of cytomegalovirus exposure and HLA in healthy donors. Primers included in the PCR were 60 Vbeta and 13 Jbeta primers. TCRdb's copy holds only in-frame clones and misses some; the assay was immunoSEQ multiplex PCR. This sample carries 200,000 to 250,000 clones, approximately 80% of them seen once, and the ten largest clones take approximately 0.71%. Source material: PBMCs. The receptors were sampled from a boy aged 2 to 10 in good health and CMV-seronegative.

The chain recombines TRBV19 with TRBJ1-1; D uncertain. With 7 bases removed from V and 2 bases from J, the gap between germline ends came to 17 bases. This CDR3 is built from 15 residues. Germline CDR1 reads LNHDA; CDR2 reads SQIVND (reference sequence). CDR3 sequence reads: CASIRSAEGNTEAFF. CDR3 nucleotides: TGTGCCAGTATTCGGAGTGCGGAGGGAAACACTGAAGCTTTCTTT. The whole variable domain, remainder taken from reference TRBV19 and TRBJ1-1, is DGGITQSPKYLFRKEGQNVTLSCEQNLNHDAMYWYRQDPGQGLRLIYYSQIVNDFQKGDIAEGYSVSREKKESFPLTVTSAQKNPTAFYLCASIRSAEGNTEAFFGQGTRLTVV.

In DNA form, the CDR3 reads TGTGCCAGCAGCTTCGGGACAGGCCCTTCCCTCTACGAGCAGTACTTC. Its translation: CASSFGTGPSLYEQYF. The chain links TRBV5-6 to TRBJ2-7; 8 bases map to TRBD1. There are 16 residues in the CDR3. The J segment lost 3 bases and the V segment lost 2 bases, leaving 10 bases of the junction unmatched. Per germline, CDR1 SGHDT and CDR2 YYEEEE.

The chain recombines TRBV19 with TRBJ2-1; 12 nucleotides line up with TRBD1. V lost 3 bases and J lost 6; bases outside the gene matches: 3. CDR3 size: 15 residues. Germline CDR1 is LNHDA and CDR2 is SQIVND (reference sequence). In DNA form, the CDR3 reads TGTGCCAGTAGTATTGGGGACAGGGGGCCCAATGAGCAGTTCTTC. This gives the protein CASSIGDRGPNEQFF.

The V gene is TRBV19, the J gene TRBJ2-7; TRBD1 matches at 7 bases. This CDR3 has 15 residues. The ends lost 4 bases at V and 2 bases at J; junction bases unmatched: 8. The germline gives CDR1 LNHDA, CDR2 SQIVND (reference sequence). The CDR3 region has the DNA TGTGCCAGTAGTACCTACCGGGACAGAACCTACGAGCAGTACTTC. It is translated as CASSTYRDRTYEQYF.

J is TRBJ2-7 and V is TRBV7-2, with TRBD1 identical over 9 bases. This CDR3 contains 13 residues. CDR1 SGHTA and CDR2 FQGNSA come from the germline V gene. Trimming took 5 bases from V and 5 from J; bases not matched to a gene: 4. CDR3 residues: CASSNRDRDEQYF. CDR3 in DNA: TGTGCCAGCAGCAACCGGGACAGGGACGAGCAGTACTTC.

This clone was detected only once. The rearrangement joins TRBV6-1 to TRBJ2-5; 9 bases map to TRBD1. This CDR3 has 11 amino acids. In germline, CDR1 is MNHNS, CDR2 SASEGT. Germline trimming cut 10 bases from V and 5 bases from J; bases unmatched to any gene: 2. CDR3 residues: CATDRGETQYF. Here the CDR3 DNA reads TGTGCCACAGACAGGGGGGAGACCCAGTACTTC.

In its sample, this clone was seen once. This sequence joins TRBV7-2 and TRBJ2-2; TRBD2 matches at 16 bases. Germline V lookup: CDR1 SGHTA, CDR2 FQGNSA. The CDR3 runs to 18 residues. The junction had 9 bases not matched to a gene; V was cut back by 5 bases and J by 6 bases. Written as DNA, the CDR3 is TGTGCCAGCAGCCCGGGACTAGCGGGAGGGCCGGGGGCCGGGGAGCTGTTTTTT. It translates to CASSPGLAGGPGAGELFF.

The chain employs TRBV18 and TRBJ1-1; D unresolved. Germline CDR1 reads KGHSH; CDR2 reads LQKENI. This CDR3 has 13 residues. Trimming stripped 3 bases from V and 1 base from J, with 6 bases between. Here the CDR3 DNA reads TGTGCCAGCTCACCGAGACAGAACACTGAAGCTTTCTTT. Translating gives CASSPRQNTEAFF.

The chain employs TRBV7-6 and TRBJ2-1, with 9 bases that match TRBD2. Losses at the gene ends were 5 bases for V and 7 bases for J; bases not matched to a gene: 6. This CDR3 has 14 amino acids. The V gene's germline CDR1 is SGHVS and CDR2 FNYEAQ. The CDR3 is CASSGWTSENEQFF. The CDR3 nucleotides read TGTGCCAGCAGCGGATGGACTAGCGAGAATGAGCAGTTCTTC.

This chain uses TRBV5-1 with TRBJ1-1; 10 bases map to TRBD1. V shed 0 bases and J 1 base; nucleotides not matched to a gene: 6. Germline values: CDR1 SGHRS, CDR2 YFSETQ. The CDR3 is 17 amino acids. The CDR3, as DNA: TGCGCCAGCAGCTTGGGGCGACAGGGGGCCACGAACACTGAAGCTTTCTTT. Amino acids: CASSLGRQGATNTEAFF. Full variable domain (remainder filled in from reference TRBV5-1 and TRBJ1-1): KAGVTQTPRYLIKTRGQQVTLSCSPISGHRSVSWYQQTPGQGLQFLFEYFSETQRNKGNFPGRFSGRQFSNSRSEMNVSTLELGDSALYLCASSLGRQGATNTEAFFGQGTRLTVV.

Written as DNA, the CDR3 is TGTGCCAGCAGCTTAAACCGGGAAGGGACTTGGGGTACGCAGTATTTT. Translated: CASSLNREGTWGTQYF. The rearrangement joins TRBV13 to TRBJ2-3, with D tentatively TRBD2 (6 bases). The germline V and J ends were trimmed by 2 bases and 8 bases, with 20 bases remaining between them. The CDR3 is 16 amino acids. Germline V gene lookup returns CDR1 PRHDT and CDR2 FYEKMQ (reference sequence).

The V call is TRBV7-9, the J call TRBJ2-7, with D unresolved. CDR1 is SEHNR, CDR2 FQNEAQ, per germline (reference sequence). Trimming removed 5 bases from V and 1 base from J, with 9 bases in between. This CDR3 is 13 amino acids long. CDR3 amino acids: CASSPPQSYEQYF. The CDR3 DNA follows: TGTGCCAGCAGCCCCCCCCAGTCCTACGAGCAGTACTTC.

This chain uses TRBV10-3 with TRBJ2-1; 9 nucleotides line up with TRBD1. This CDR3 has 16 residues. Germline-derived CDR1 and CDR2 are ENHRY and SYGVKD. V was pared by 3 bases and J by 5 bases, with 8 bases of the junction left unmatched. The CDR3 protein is CAISDTGQGGNNEQFF. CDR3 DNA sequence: TGTGCCATCAGTGATACGGGACAGGGAGGGAACAATGAGCAGTTCTTC.

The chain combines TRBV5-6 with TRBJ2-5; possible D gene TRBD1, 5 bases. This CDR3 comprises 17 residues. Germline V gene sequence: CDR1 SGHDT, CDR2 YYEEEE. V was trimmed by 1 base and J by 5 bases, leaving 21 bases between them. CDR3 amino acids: CASSLYRQGFLGETQYF. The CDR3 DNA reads TGTGCCAGCAGCTTGTACCGCCAGGGATTTTTGGGGGAGACCCAGTACTTC.

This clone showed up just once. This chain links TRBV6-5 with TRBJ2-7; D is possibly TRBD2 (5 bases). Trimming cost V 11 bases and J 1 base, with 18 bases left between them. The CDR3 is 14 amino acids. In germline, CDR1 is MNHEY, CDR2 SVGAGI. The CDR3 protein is CASKPAGFSYEQYF. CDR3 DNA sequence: TGTGCCTCCAAGCCCGCGGGTTTTTCCTACGAGCAGTACTTC.

The CDR3 nucleotides are TGTGCCAGCAGCCCCCAACAGAGAACTAATGAAAAACTGTTTTTT. It encodes CASSPQQRTNEKLFF. This chain links TRBV7-2 with TRBJ1-4; D remains ambiguous. The germline CDR1 and CDR2 sequences are SGHTA and FQGNSA. The CDR3 spans 15 residues. The V gene lost 5 bases and the J gene lost 1 base, with 11 bases spanning the gap.

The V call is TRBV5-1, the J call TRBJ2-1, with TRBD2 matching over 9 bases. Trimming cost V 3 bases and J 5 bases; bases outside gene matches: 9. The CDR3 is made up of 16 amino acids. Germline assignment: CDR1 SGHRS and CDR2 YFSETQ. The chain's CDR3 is CASSWRLAELNNEQFF. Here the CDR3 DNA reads TGCGCCAGCAGCTGGCGACTAGCGGAACTAAACAATGAGCAGTTCTTC.

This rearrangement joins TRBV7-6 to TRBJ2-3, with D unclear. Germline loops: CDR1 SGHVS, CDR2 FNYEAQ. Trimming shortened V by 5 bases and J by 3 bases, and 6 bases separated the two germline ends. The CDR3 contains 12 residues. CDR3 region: CASSLITDTQYF. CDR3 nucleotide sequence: TGTGCCAGCAGCCTAATTACAGATACGCAGTATTTT.

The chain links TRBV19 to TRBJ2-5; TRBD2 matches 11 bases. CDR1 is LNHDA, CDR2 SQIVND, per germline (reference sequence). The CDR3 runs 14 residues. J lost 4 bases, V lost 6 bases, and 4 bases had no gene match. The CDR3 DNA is TGTGCCAGTAGCCTCGGGACTAGCGGAGAGACCCAGTACTTC. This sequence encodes CASSLGTSGETQYF.

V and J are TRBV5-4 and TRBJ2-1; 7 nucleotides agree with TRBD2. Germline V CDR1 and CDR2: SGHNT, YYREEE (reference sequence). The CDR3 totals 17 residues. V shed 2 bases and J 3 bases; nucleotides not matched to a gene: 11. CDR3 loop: CASSFSSPAGLYNEQFF. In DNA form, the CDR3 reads TGTGCCAGCAGCTTTTCCTCTCCAGCGGGACTCTACAATGAGCAGTTCTTC. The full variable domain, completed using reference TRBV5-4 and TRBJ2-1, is ETGVTQSPTHLIKTRGQQVTLRCSSQSGHNTVSWYQQALGQGPQFIFQYYREEENGRGNFPPRFSGLQFPNYSSELNVNALELDDSALYLCASSFSSPAGLYNEQFFGPGTRLTVL.

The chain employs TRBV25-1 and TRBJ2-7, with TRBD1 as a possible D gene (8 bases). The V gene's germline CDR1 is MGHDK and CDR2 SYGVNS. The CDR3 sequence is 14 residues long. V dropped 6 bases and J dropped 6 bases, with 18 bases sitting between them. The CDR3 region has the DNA TGTGCCAGCAGCGGGAGGACAGGGTATCTCGAGCAGTACTTC. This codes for CASSGRTGYLEQYF.

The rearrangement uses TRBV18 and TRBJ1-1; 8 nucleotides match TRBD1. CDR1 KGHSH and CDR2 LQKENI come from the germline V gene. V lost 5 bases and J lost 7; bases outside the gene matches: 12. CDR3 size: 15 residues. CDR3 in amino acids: CASSFGQGQGGEAFF. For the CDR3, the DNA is TGTGCCAGCTCATTTGGACAGGGCCAGGGGGGTGAAGCTTTCTTT.

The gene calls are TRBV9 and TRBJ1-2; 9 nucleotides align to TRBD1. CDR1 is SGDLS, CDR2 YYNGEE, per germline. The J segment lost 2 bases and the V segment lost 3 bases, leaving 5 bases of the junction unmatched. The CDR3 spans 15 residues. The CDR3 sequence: CASSDRDRANYGYTF. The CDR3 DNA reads TGTGCCAGCAGCGACCGGGACAGGGCCAACTATGGCTACACCTTC.

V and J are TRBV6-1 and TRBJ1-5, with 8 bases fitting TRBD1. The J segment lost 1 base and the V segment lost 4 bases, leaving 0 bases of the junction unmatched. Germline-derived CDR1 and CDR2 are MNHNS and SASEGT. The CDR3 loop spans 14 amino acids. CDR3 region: CASSGQGSNQPQHF. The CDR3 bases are TGTGCCAGCAGTGGACAGGGGAGCAATCAGCCCCAGCATTTT.

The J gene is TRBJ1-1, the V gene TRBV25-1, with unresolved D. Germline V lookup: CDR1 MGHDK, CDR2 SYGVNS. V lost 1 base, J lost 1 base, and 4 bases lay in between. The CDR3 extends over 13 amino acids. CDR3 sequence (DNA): TGTGCCAGCAGTGAATGGGCGAACACTGAAGCTTTCTTT. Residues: CASSEWANTEAFF.